Shown below are 15 T cell receptor beta chains from a single sample sequenced in a study of blood T cell repertoires in COVID-19. Clones were sequenced by immunoSEQ multiplex PCR, and TCRdb holds only the in-frame ones, with some missing. The sample lists about 90,000 clones; 80% were seen once. The sample taken for sequencing was peripheral blood. The receptors shown here come from a woman in her 70s with acute or convalescent COVID-19.

The chain joins TRBV12-3 or TRBV12-4 to TRBJ2-7, with TRBD1 matching 9 bases. This CDR3 contains 12 residues. The V gene end was trimmed by 11 bases and the J gene end by 9 bases; junction bases not matched to a gene: 11. In DNA form, the CDR3 reads TGTGCCTCTACAACAGGGGGCCTCGTGCAGTACTTC. The encoded protein is CASTTGGLVQYF.

As DNA, the CDR3 is TGTGCCAGCAGTTACTCCGGTTGGGACAGTAATGAAAAACTGTTTTTT. It specifies CASSYSGWDSNEKLFF. The rearrangement uses TRBV6-5 and TRBJ1-4, with 7 bases that match TRBD1. CDR1 and CDR2 from the germline V gene are MNHEY and SVGAGI. Trimming removed 0 bases from V and 4 bases from J; junction bases left unmatched: 5. The CDR3 spans 16 residues.

This clone was counted only a few times. The chain combines TRBV18 with TRBJ2-2; a possible D gene is TRBD2 (5 bases). CDR1 is KGHSH, CDR2 LQKENI, per germline. The CDR3 spans 15 residues. Trimming left V 0 bases short and J 1 base short, with 6 bases between. The CDR3 sequence is CASSPPGGNTGELFF. For the CDR3, the DNA is TGTGCCAGCTCACCACCCGGAGGGAACACCGGGGAGCTGTTTTTT.

This clone was found once. The chain uses TRBV2 and TRBJ2-7; 8 bases match TRBD1. CDR1 SNHLY and CDR2 FYNNEI come from the germline V gene. The CDR3 runs to 16 residues. V was clipped by 5 bases and J by 0 bases; unmatched bases: 9. The CDR3 DNA sequence: TGTGCCAGCAGTCGACAGGGGTTGGGAGTCTCCTACGAGCAGTACTTC. Translating it yields CASSRQGLGVSYEQYF.

The gene calls are TRBV24-1 and TRBJ2-1; 10 nucleotides line up with TRBD2. The CDR3 loop spans 17 amino acids. V lost 3 bases to trimming and J lost 4 bases; unmatched junction nucleotides: 8. From germline, CDR1 is KGHDR and CDR2 SFDVKD. The CDR3 protein is CATSDPRAGGKYNEQFF. The CDR3 DNA reads as TGTGCCACCAGTGATCCGAGAGCGGGAGGGAAGTACAATGAGCAGTTCTTC.

The chain carries TRBV9 and TRBJ2-7, with 9 bases that match TRBD1. CDR1 and CDR2 from the germline V gene are SGDLS and YYNGEE. After removal of 0 bases from V and 4 bases from J, the junction contained 8 bases not matched to a gene. The CDR3 totals 16 residues. The CDR3 loop reads CASSVGGTGLGYEQYF. DNA of the CDR3: TGTGCCAGCAGCGTAGGTGGGACAGGGTTAGGATACGAGCAGTACTTC.

The V and J genes are TRBV2 and TRBJ2-7; TRBD2 matches 8 bases. V lost 1 base, J lost 1 base, and 3 bases stayed unmatched. This CDR3 region has 15 residues. Germline assignment: CDR1 SNHLY and CDR2 FYNNEI. Written as DNA, the CDR3 is TGTGCCAGCAGTGAAGTCGGGACTAGATCCTACGAGCAGTACTTC. Translating gives CASSEVGTRSYEQYF.

This rearrangement joins TRBV5-1 to TRBJ1-3; weak D call: TRBD1 (6 bases). V was clipped by 5 bases and J by 3 bases, with 15 bases between them. This CDR3 spans 15 amino acids. The V gene's germline CDR1 is SGHRS and CDR2 YFSETQ. Written as DNA, the CDR3 is TGCGCCAGCAGTTTACAGGGAATGGATGGAAACACCATATATTTT. Translation: CASSLQGMDGNTIYF.

V gene TRBV10-3 combines with J gene TRBJ1-5, with 7 bases identical to TRBD1. Germline values: CDR1 ENHRY, CDR2 SYGVKD. Losses at the gene ends were 0 bases for V and 4 bases for J; bases not matched to a gene: 9. The CDR3 has 17 amino acids. DNA of the CDR3: TGTGCCATCAGTGAGTCCCCCCCCAGGGGGGAGAATCAGCCCCAGCATTTT. The encoded protein is CAISESPPRGENQPQHF.

In its sample, this clone was seen once. The junction shows a germline mismatch at one end, possibly a read error. The V and J genes are TRBV29-1 and TRBJ1-1; no clear D gene. Germline V lookup: CDR1 SQVTM, CDR2 ANQGSEA. The CDR3 is made up of 8 amino acids. The CDR3 protein is CSVDDGEF. CDR3 bases: TGCAGCGTTGATGACGGAGAATTT.

The rearrangement uses TRBV3-1 (or the pseudogene TRBV3-2) and TRBJ2-7, with 11 bases fitting TRBD2. Per the germline V gene, CDR1 is LGHDT and CDR2 is YNNKEL (reference sequence). The J segment lost 7 bases and the V segment lost 3 bases, leaving 14 bases of the junction unmatched. This CDR3 comprises 17 residues. As DNA, the CDR3 is TGTGCCAGCAGCCATGGGAGACTAGCGGGATCGGCTACGGAGCAGTACTTC. As protein: CASSHGRLAGSATEQYF.

The V call is TRBV5-1, the J call TRBJ1-2; D is ambiguous. The CDR3 runs to 13 residues. The V end was cut by 3 bases, the J end by 3 bases, with 9 bases between. Germline lookup yields CDR1 SGHRS and CDR2 YFSETQ. The CDR3 coding sequence is TGCGCCAGCAGCTACCGGGATGACTATGGCTACACCTTC. Its translation is CASSYRDDYGYTF.

As for this clone: This CDR3 is also generated by other DNA sequences in the sample. The rearrangement links TRBV6-2 or TRBV6-3 to TRBJ1-2; the D is unclear. Germline V gene data show CDR1 as MNHEY and CDR2 as SVGEGT. The CDR3 has 14 residues. Trimming cost V 0 bases and J 2 bases, with 7 bases left between them. The CDR3, as DNA: TGTGCCAGCAGTTACTCCGGGAGGAACTATGGCTACACCTTC. It is translated as CASSYSGRNYGYTF.

This clone was observed a single time. This chain uses TRBV7-9 with TRBJ2-1, with 15 bases fitting TRBD2. Germline CDR1 reads SEHNR; CDR2 reads FQNEAQ (reference sequence). The V and J ends lost 3 bases and 10 bases, in that order; junction bases with no gene match: 10. The length of the CDR3 is 17 residues. The CDR3 loop is CASSFPRTSGGAGEQFF. In nucleotides, the CDR3 is TGTGCCAGCAGCTTCCCACGGACTAGCGGGGGGGCAGGGGAGCAGTTCTTC.

This chain joins TRBV27 and TRBJ1-4; possibly TRBD1 for D (6 bases). The CDR3 contains 15 residues. Per the germline V gene, CDR1 is MNHEY and CDR2 is SMNVEV (reference sequence). V was pared by 3 bases and J by 7 bases, with 15 bases between. CDR3 in DNA: TGTGCCAGCAGTTTGGGGGCGGGGGTCCCTGAAAAACTGTTTTTT. It specifies CASSLGAGVPEKLFF.